This T cell receptor beta chain was sequenced for a study of blood T cells in healthy people across ages. Points from the study as a whole: Versus aged donors, long-lived donors had higher diversity and more naive CD4+ cells.

With a J-beta primer mix and a sample-barcoded 5' primer, a second PCR ran about 7 to 12 cycles. TCRdb reprocessed the 5' RACE reads with MiXCR, giving one entry per CDR3 protein. This sample has roughly 2 million distinct CDR3 sequences, with less than 50% found just once. Points on this clonotype: As yet, its antigen is unknown.

Specimen: blood. This TCR was sampled from a woman aged 40 to 49 in good health.

In DNA, the CDR3 is TGCGCCAGCAGCCCCCGTAGTGCAGACTTAGATGAAGCTTTCTTT. Protein sequence: CASSPRSADLDEAFF. This chain uses TRBV4-3 with TRBJ1-1; no clear D gene. The CDR3 consists of 15 residues. Trimming removed 4 bases at V and 7 bases at J, with 19 bases between. In germline, CDR1 is LGHNA, CDR2 YSLEER.